This passage covers 18 T cell receptor beta chains from one sample sequenced in a study of cytomegalovirus exposure and HLA in healthy donors. Primers: 60 Vbeta forward and 13 Jbeta reverse. Some clones are missing from TCRdb's copy, which holds only in-frame ones; the method was immunoSEQ multiplex PCR. The table includes about 180,000 clones, approximately 80% detected once. The sequencing input was PBMCs. Source of these receptors: a woman in her 50s in good health and CMV-seronegative.

The genes are TRBV11-2 and TRBJ2-5; TRBD2 agrees at 9 bases. The CDR3 is 16 residues long. Germline V gene sequence: CDR1 SGHAT, CDR2 FQNNGV. J was trimmed by 2 bases and V by 5 bases; bases with no gene match: 9. The CDR3: CASSPQRGAQQETQYF. CDR3 sequence (DNA): TGTGCCAGCAGCCCTCAGCGGGGGGCTCAGCAAGAGACCCAGTACTTC.

This chain connects TRBV28 to TRBJ1-4; 9 bases match TRBD1. Looked up from germline, CDR1 is MDHEN and CDR2 is SYDVKM. Trimming removed 7 bases from V and 8 bases from J; junction bases left unmatched: 14. The CDR3 has 16 residues. CDR3 sequence reads: CASTTMNRGRGEKLFF. The CDR3 nucleotides are TGTGCCAGCACCACCATGAACAGGGGGCGAGGCGAAAAACTGTTTTTT.

This chain joins TRBV19 and TRBJ1-4; 10 bases are a match to TRBD1. Germline values: CDR1 LNHDA, CDR2 SQIVND (reference sequence). This CDR3 has 15 amino acids. The ends lost 8 bases at V and 4 bases at J; junction bases unmatched: 7. CDR3 protein: CASARDRGLNEKLFF. The CDR3 DNA is TGTGCCAGTGCCCGGGACAGGGGCCTTAATGAAAAACTGTTTTTT.

The chain is built from TRBV30 and TRBJ2-3, with 9 positions matching TRBD2. With V trimmed by 1 base and J by 4 bases, 3 bases remained unmatched. The CDR3 is 14 amino acids. CDR1 is GTSNPN and CDR2 is SVGIG in the germline V gene (reference sequence). The DNA of the CDR3 is TGTGCCTGGAGTGGCGGGAGGGCCGCAGATACGCAGTATTTT. The encoded protein is CAWSGGRAADTQYF.

This clone was detected a few times. The chain combines TRBV6-5 with TRBJ1-5; D is possibly TRBD1 (6 bases). CDR1 is MNHEY, CDR2 SVGAGI, per germline. The CDR3 is made up of 13 amino acids. The ends were cut back, 6 bases at V and 5 bases at J, with 11 bases in the middle. The CDR3 coding sequence is TGTGCCAGCAGCCGGGACACCGATCAGCCCCAGCATTTT. Protein sequence: CASSRDTDQPQHF.

This sequence joins TRBV14 and TRBJ2-2; 10 bases map to TRBD1. Germline CDR1 SGHDN, CDR2 FVKESK. The length of the CDR3 is 18 residues. V gave up 2 bases and J gave up 4 bases; unmatched junction bases: 10. CDR3 DNA sequence: TGTGCCAGCAGCCAACCTAGCCGGGACAGGGGCCCCACCGGGGAGCTGTTTTTT. Residues: CASSQPSRDRGPTGELFF. Full variable domain (missing parts from reference TRBV14 and TRBJ2-2): EAGVTQFPSHSVIEKGQTVTLRCDPISGHDNLYWYRRVMGKEIKFLLHFVKESKQDESGMPNNRFLAERTGGTYSTLKVQPAELEDSGVYFCASSQPSRDRGPTGELFFGEGSRLTVL.

The chain couples TRBV5-1 to TRBJ2-7; TRBD1 might be the D (6 bases). Trimming pared 4 bases from V and 9 bases from J, leaving 17 bases between. CDR3 size: 13 residues. Germline CDR1 SGHRS, CDR2 YFSETQ. The chain's CDR3 is CASSPGVGGRQYF. In DNA, the CDR3 is TGCGCCAGCAGCCCTGGGGTTGGGGGCCGGCAGTACTTC.

This clone was recorded a few times. The CDR3: CASSSPTNSYEQYF. The CDR3 DNA reads TGTGCCAGCAGCTCCCCGACTAACTCCTACGAGCAGTACTTC. The genes are TRBV5-6 and TRBJ2-7, with a possible D match to TRBD2 (5 bases). CDR1 and CDR2 (germline): SGHDT, YYEEEE. The CDR3 is made up of 14 amino acids. V lost 3 bases to trimming and J lost 0 bases, with 10 bases between them. The variable domain in full, completed from reference TRBV5-6 and TRBJ2-7, reads DAGVTQSPTHLIKTRGQQVTLRCSPKSGHDTVSWYQQALGQGPQFIFQYYEEEERQRGNFPDRFSGHQFPNYSSELNVNALLLGDSALYLCASSSPTNSYEQYFGPGTRLTVT.

The V gene is TRBV5-6, the J gene TRBJ1-2; D gene ambiguous. CDR3 size: 15 residues. Trimming stripped 4 bases from V and 8 bases from J, with 21 bases between. Per the germline V gene, CDR1 is SGHDT and CDR2 is YYEEEE. CDR3 nucleotide sequence: TGTGCCAGCAGCACACCGTCACGGGAAGGGCCCGGCTACACCTTC. This sequence encodes CASSTPSREGPGYTF.

The CDR3 nucleotides read TGTGCCAGCAGTCAGGGATCCACAGATACGCAGTATTTT. Translation: CASSQGSTDTQYF. The rearrangement joins TRBV5-6 to TRBJ2-3; TRBD1 is a possible D gene (5 bases). Trimming shortened V by 5 bases and J by 2 bases, and 9 bases separated the two germline ends. The CDR3 covers 13 residues. Germline assignment: CDR1 SGHDT and CDR2 YYEEEE.

Concerning this clone: The sample carries other DNA sequences with the same CDR3. V is TRBV9 and J is TRBJ2-1; TRBD2 matches 10 bases. With 0 bases clipped from V and 0 bases from J, the junction kept 3 bases outside the gene matches. CDR3 length equals 17 residues. Looked up from germline, CDR1 is SGDLS and CDR2 is YYNGEE. The CDR3 DNA is TGTGCCAGCAGCGTAGCTAGCGGGAGTGTCTCCTACAATGAGCAGTTCTTC. This encodes CASSVASGSVSYNEQFF.

This clone was observed a single time. This chain uses TRBV7-9 with TRBJ1-4; 8 bases are shared with TRBD1. The germline V gene has CDR1 SEHNR and CDR2 FQNEAQ (reference sequence). CDR3 length: 16 residues. Unmatched junction bases numbered 9, after V lost 2 bases and J lost 7 bases. The CDR3 region has the DNA TGTGCCAGCAGCTTATCCACAGGGGGTCGGAGTGAAAAACTGTTTTTT. Its protein product is CASSLSTGGRSEKLFF.

A word on this clone: The same CDR3 can be traced to other DNA sequences in this sample. The gene calls are TRBV7-9 and TRBJ2-1; 9 bases fit TRBD2. V trimming: 7 bases; J trimming: 5 bases; junction bases outside the gene matches: 12. The germline gives CDR1 SEHNR, CDR2 FQNEAQ (reference sequence). This CDR3 is 16 amino acids long. DNA of the CDR3: TGTGCCAGCACCTCTCGAGGGGGACTAGCAGACAATGAGCAGTTCTTC. It encodes CASTSRGGLADNEQFF.

The chain has TRBV4-3 and TRBJ2-7, with D possibly TRBD2 on 6 matching bases. This CDR3 comprises 15 residues. Germline assignment: CDR1 LGHNA and CDR2 YSLEER. V lost 1 base and J lost 9, with 19 bases in between. This CDR3 reads CASSQGGGPGEWQYF. The CDR3 region has the DNA TGCGCCAGCAGCCAAGGGGGAGGACCCGGCGAATGGCAGTACTTC.

This clone was detected once. The rearrangement links TRBV7-9 to TRBJ1-3, with D maybe TRBD1 (6 bases). The CDR3 loop spans 16 amino acids. V gave up 0 bases and J gave up 4 bases, with 13 bases separating them. CDR1 is SEHNR and CDR2 is FQNEAQ in the germline V gene (reference sequence). In DNA form, the CDR3 reads TGTGCCAGCAGCTTAGCGCTGGGGGCCCAAGGAAACACCATATATTTT. Translated, it gives CASSLALGAQGNTIYF.

This chain uses TRBV6-1 with TRBJ2-2, with a weak D call TRBD1 (5 bases). The CDR3 totals 17 residues. The V gene's germline CDR1 is MNHNS and CDR2 SASEGT. V shed 0 bases and J shed 4 bases, with 15 bases lying between them. The CDR3 DNA is TGTGCCAGCAGTGAAGCGTTTCCCAGGGAACGCACCGGGGAGCTGTTTTTT. As protein: CASSEAFPRERTGELFF.

The chain links TRBV2 to TRBJ2-1; 9 bases fit TRBD2. CDR3 size: 18 residues. CDR1 SNHLY and CDR2 FYNNEI come from the germline V gene. The J segment lost 0 bases and the V segment lost 0 bases, leaving 6 bases of the junction unmatched. CDR3 loop: CASSEAHLAGSSYNEQFF. CDR3 in DNA: TGTGCCAGCAGTGAAGCGCATCTAGCGGGAAGCTCCTACAATGAGCAGTTCTTC.

The rearrangement joins TRBV5-1 to TRBJ1-1, with 11 bases aligning to TRBD1. The CDR3 contains 16 residues. V gave up 6 bases and J gave up 1 base; unmatched junction bases: 8. Germline CDR1 SGHRS, CDR2 YFSETQ. CDR3 in DNA: TGCGCCAGCACGACGGACAGGGGGCGACCGAACACTGAAGCTTTCTTT. Translation gives CASTTDRGRPNTEAFF.